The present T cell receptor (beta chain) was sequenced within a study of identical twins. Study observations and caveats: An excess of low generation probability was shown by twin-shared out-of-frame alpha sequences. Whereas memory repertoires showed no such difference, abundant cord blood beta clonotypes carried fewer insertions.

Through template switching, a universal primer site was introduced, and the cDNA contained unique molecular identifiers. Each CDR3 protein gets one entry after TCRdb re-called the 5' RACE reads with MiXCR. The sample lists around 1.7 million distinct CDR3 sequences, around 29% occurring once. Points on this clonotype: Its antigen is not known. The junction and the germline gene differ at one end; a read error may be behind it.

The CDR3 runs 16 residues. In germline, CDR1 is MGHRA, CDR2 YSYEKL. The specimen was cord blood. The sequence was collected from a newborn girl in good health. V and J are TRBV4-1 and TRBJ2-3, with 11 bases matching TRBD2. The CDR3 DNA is TGCGCCAGCAGCCCCCGTGCTAGCGGGGGGATAGATACGCGGTATTTT. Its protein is CASSPRASGGIDTRYF.